This is a list of T cell receptor beta chains from one sample in a study of memory CD4+ T cells and cytomegalovirus serostatus. Profiled with immunoSEQ multiplex PCR; TCRdb holds only in-frame clones, not every one. The sample holds 55,000 to 75,000 clones, approximately 78% seen once. The material sequenced was memory CD4+ T cells from blood. The receptors here all came from an adult in good health and CMV-seronegative. The CDR3 runs from the conserved cysteine through the conserved F or W. Fields, in order: CDR3 DNA, CDR3 protein, clone size, D gene, J gene, V gene. D genes are given only for firm matches. Clone size is not always given. Where it is, it says once, few, many or a class for expanded clones.

cdr3_nt: TGTGCCAGCAGCTTTATGGGGGGACTAGACCGGTTCTTC; cdr3_aa: CASSFMGGLDRFF; clone_size: NA; d_call: TRBD2; j_call: TRBJ2-1; v_call: TRBV7-3
cdr3_nt: TGTGCCAGCAGTGAAGAGCGGACAGGGATGGGCTACACCTTC; cdr3_aa: CASSEERTGMGYTF; clone_size: once; d_call: TRBD1; j_call: TRBJ1-2; v_call: TRBV2
cdr3_nt: TGCGCCAGCCATCGGGACAGTTTCATGAACACTGAAGCTTTCTTT; cdr3_aa: CASHRDSFMNTEAFF; clone_size: NA; d_call: TRBD1; j_call: TRBJ1-1; v_call: TRBV5-1
cdr3_nt: TGTGCCAGCAGTGTAAGGGGGGAAGCGGGGAACGCAGATACGCAGTATTTT; cdr3_aa: CASSVRGEAGNADTQYF; clone_size: NA; d_call: NA; j_call: TRBJ2-3; v_call: TRBV4-2
cdr3_nt: TGTGCCACCAGCAGAGATCGGGCGGGGGCAGGCTATGGCTACACCTTC; cdr3_aa: CATSRDRAGAGYGYTF; clone_size: NA; d_call: NA; j_call: TRBJ1-2; v_call: TRBV15
cdr3_nt: TGTGCCAGCTCACCTCCGACATTGAGGAACACTGAAGCTTTCTTT; cdr3_aa: CASSPPTLRNTEAFF; clone_size: NA; d_call: NA; j_call: TRBJ1-1; v_call: TRBV18
cdr3_nt: TGTGCCAGCAGCAAAGGACCTAGACTAGCGAACATTCAGTACTTC; cdr3_aa: CASSKGPRLANIQYF; clone_size: NA; d_call: NA; j_call: TRBJ2-4; v_call: TRBV21-1
cdr3_nt: TGTGCCAGCAGCACCGCCCGGGGGCGGGAGCAGTACTTC; cdr3_aa: CASSTARGREQYF; clone_size: NA; d_call: NA; j_call: TRBJ2-7; v_call: TRBV9
cdr3_nt: TGTGCCAGCAGCACTCGACCTCGGTCCGACGAGCAGTACTTC; cdr3_aa: CASSTRPRSDEQYF; clone_size: NA; d_call: NA; j_call: TRBJ2-7; v_call: TRBV11-2
cdr3_nt: TGTGCCAGCAGCGGGCGACAGGATTCACCCCTCCACTTT; cdr3_aa: CASSGRQDSPLHF; clone_size: few; d_call: NA; j_call: TRBJ1-6; v_call: TRBV7-2
cdr3_nt: TGTGCCAGCAGCAAATGGCGGGGATCCAACTATGGCTACACCTTC; cdr3_aa: CASSKWRGSNYGYTF; clone_size: NA; d_call: NA; j_call: TRBJ1-2; v_call: TRBV21-1
cdr3_nt: TGCGCCAGCAGCTGGACTAGCGGGAGTCCGGGCACCGGGGAGCTGTTTTTT; cdr3_aa: CASSWTSGSPGTGELFF; clone_size: NA; d_call: TRBD2; j_call: TRBJ2-2; v_call: TRBV5-1
cdr3_nt: TGTGCCAGCAGTACACTGGGAACTAATGAAAAACTGTTTTTT; cdr3_aa: CASSTLGTNEKLFF; clone_size: NA; d_call: NA; j_call: TRBJ1-4; v_call: TRBV6-1
cdr3_nt: TGCGCCAGCAGCTTGGTCTCGCAGAACACTGAAGCTTTCTTT; cdr3_aa: CASSLVSQNTEAFF; clone_size: NA; d_call: NA; j_call: TRBJ1-1; v_call: TRBV5-1
cdr3_nt: TGTGCCAGCAGTAGACTAGCGGGAGAAGGAGATACGCAGTATTTT; cdr3_aa: CASSRLAGEGDTQYF; clone_size: NA; d_call: TRBD2; j_call: TRBJ2-3; v_call: TRBV7-3
cdr3_nt: TGTGCCAGCAGCTTGGTGCGGACGTCCGGGACAAGTGACAATGAGCAGTTCTTC; cdr3_aa: CASSLVRTSGTSDNEQFF; clone_size: NA; d_call: NA; j_call: TRBJ2-1; v_call: TRBV5-8
cdr3_nt: TGTGCCAGCAGCTTAGGGACTGACAATGAGCAGTTCTTC; cdr3_aa: CASSLGTDNEQFF; clone_size: NA; d_call: NA; j_call: TRBJ2-1; v_call: TRBV7-3
cdr3_nt: TGTGCCAGCAGCTTAGATAGGGGACGGGGAGGACGACATGAAAAACTGTTTTTT; cdr3_aa: CASSLDRGRGGRHEKLFF; clone_size: NA; d_call: NA; j_call: TRBJ1-4; v_call: TRBV11-2
cdr3_nt: TGTGCCAGCAGCTTATCGCCTGAGACCCAGTACTTC; cdr3_aa: CASSLSPETQYF; clone_size: NA; d_call: NA; j_call: TRBJ2-5; v_call: TRBV7-2
cdr3_nt: TGTGCCTGGAGTCCCACAGGGGGCGCCCAAGAGACCCAGTACTTC; cdr3_aa: CAWSPTGGAQETQYF; clone_size: NA; d_call: TRBD1; j_call: TRBJ2-5; v_call: TRBV30
cdr3_nt: TGTGCCAGCAGCTTAGGTGGGGCGGGAGCCGGTAGCACAGATACGCAGTATTTT; cdr3_aa: CASSLGGAGAGSTDTQYF; clone_size: NA; d_call: TRBD2; j_call: TRBJ2-3; v_call: TRBV7-9
cdr3_nt: TGTGCCAGCAGCCAAGATCGAACTCCCGGGGGCTACACCTTC; cdr3_aa: CASSQDRTPGGYTF; clone_size: NA; d_call: NA; j_call: TRBJ1-2; v_call: TRBV4-2
cdr3_nt: TGTGCCAGCAGCCAAAGCGGGGCCAAAAACATTCAGTACTTC; cdr3_aa: CASSQSGAKNIQYF; clone_size: NA; d_call: NA; j_call: TRBJ2-4; v_call: TRBV5-4
cdr3_nt: TGTGCCAGCAGCAAAGCAGGTTCCGGGACTAGCGGGAGGTACCTTAGCACAGATACGCAGTATTTT; cdr3_aa: CASSKAGSGTSGRYLSTDTQYF; clone_size: NA; d_call: NA; j_call: TRBJ2-3; v_call: TRBV21-1
cdr3_nt: TGCGCCAGCAGCTCGGGGACAGGGAGAGGCAATGAGCAGTTCTTC; cdr3_aa: CASSSGTGRGNEQFF; clone_size: NA; d_call: TRBD1; j_call: TRBJ2-1; v_call: TRBV5-1
cdr3_nt: TGTGCCAGCAGCCTAATTACAGGGATGAACACTGAAGCTTTCTTT; cdr3_aa: CASSLITGMNTEAFF; clone_size: NA; d_call: NA; j_call: TRBJ1-1; v_call: TRBV2
cdr3_nt: TGTGCCACTTCCGCGCAGGGGGCGAATTCTGGCTACACCTTC; cdr3_aa: CATSAQGANSGYTF; clone_size: NA; d_call: TRBD1; j_call: TRBJ1-2; v_call: TRBV2
cdr3_nt: TGTGCCAGCAGCTGGGTTAATTCACCCCTCCACTTT; cdr3_aa: CASSWVNSPLHF; clone_size: NA; d_call: NA; j_call: TRBJ1-6; v_call: TRBV11-2
cdr3_nt: TGTGCCAGTCGGGTCGGGGCAGACTACGAGCAGTACTTC; cdr3_aa: CASRVGADYEQYF; clone_size: NA; d_call: NA; j_call: TRBJ2-7; v_call: TRBV6-1
cdr3_nt: TGTGCCAGCAGCCTAGAGGGAGGGCGGGGGAACACTGAAGCTTTCTTT; cdr3_aa: CASSLEGGRGNTEAFF; clone_size: NA; d_call: NA; j_call: TRBJ1-1; v_call: TRBV7-2
cdr3_nt: TGTGCCAGCAGCGTAGCCCTCCCCGGGACAGGGCAGGACGAGCAGTACTTC; cdr3_aa: CASSVALPGTGQDEQYF; clone_size: NA; d_call: TRBD1; j_call: TRBJ2-7; v_call: TRBV9
cdr3_nt: TGTGCCAGCTCACCGCTCTCTGGGGCCAACGTCCTGACTTTC; cdr3_aa: CASSPLSGANVLTF; clone_size: NA; d_call: NA; j_call: TRBJ2-6; v_call: TRBV18
cdr3_nt: TGTGCCAGCAGCCCCCCGGCCAATGAGCAGTTCTTC; cdr3_aa: CASSPPANEQFF; clone_size: NA; d_call: NA; j_call: TRBJ2-1; v_call: TRBV7-2
cdr3_nt: TGTGCCAGCAGCTTACAGGGGCGCATCGAGACCCAGTACTTC; cdr3_aa: CASSLQGRIETQYF; clone_size: NA; d_call: TRBD1; j_call: TRBJ2-5; v_call: TRBV5-4
cdr3_nt: TGCAGTGCTAGAGAGTGGGCTGAAGCTTTCTTT; cdr3_aa: CSAREWAEAFF; clone_size: few; d_call: NA; j_call: TRBJ1-1; v_call: TRBV20-1
cdr3_nt: TGTGCCAGCAGCCCGCCTGCCGGTCACATCCATGGCTACACCTTC; cdr3_aa: CASSPPAGHIHGYTF; clone_size: NA; d_call: NA; j_call: TRBJ1-2; v_call: TRBV7-2
cdr3_nt: TGTGCCAGCTCACCTGGGCCCCAAGGGAATGAGCAGTTCTTC; cdr3_aa: CASSPGPQGNEQFF; clone_size: NA; d_call: NA; j_call: TRBJ2-1; v_call: TRBV18
cdr3_nt: TGTGCCAGCAGCTACCTGACAGGGCCGGCACCCCTCCACTTT; cdr3_aa: CASSYLTGPAPLHF; clone_size: NA; d_call: TRBD1; j_call: TRBJ1-6; v_call: TRBV11-1
cdr3_nt: TGCGCCAGCAGCCTTGACACTAACTATGGCTACACCTTC; cdr3_aa: CASSLDTNYGYTF; clone_size: NA; d_call: NA; j_call: TRBJ1-2; v_call: TRBV5-1
cdr3_nt: TGTGCCAGCAGTGAATCCACCTACGAGCAGTACTTC; cdr3_aa: CASSESTYEQYF; clone_size: few; d_call: NA; j_call: TRBJ2-7; v_call: TRBV6-5
cdr3_nt: TGTGCCAGCAGTCGAGGGGGGACAGGGGGCGTGAATGAGCAGTTCTTC; cdr3_aa: CASSRGGTGGVNEQFF; clone_size: NA; d_call: TRBD1; j_call: TRBJ2-1; v_call: TRBV28
cdr3_nt: TGCGCCAGCAGCTCCCTACAGGGTATCGATGGCTACACCTTC; cdr3_aa: CASSSLQGIDGYTF; clone_size: NA; d_call: NA; j_call: TRBJ1-2; v_call: TRBV5-1
cdr3_nt: TGCGCCAGCACGACGGGGGGGGCTCTCAACTATGGCTACACCTTC; cdr3_aa: CASTTGGALNYGYTF; clone_size: NA; d_call: NA; j_call: TRBJ1-2; v_call: TRBV5-1
cdr3_nt: TGCAGCGTTCTAACAGGGAACACTGAAGCTTTCTTT; cdr3_aa: CSVLTGNTEAFF; clone_size: NA; d_call: NA; j_call: TRBJ1-1; v_call: TRBV29-1
cdr3_nt: TGTGCCAGCAGTTACGGGCCTAGCGGGAGCGGCATTCAGTACTTC; cdr3_aa: CASSYGPSGSGIQYF; clone_size: NA; d_call: TRBD2; j_call: TRBJ2-4; v_call: TRBV6-6
cdr3_nt: TGTGCCAGCAAGAGGGGGACAGGGAATGAGCAGTTCTTC; cdr3_aa: CASKRGTGNEQFF; clone_size: NA; d_call: TRBD1; j_call: TRBJ2-1; v_call: TRBV6-1
cdr3_nt: TGTGCCATCAATGCGGGGACAGGGGGCGGGGATGAGCAGTTCTTC; cdr3_aa: CAINAGTGGGDEQFF; clone_size: NA; d_call: TRBD1; j_call: TRBJ2-1; v_call: TRBV10-3
cdr3_nt: TGCGCCAGCAGCTTTTACGGGGGCAGCACAGATACGCAGTATTTT; cdr3_aa: CASSFYGGSTDTQYF; clone_size: few; d_call: NA; j_call: TRBJ2-3; v_call: TRBV5-1
cdr3_nt: TGTGCCAGCAGTCCAGCACTCTCCTACGAGCAGTACTTC; cdr3_aa: CASSPALSYEQYF; clone_size: NA; d_call: NA; j_call: TRBJ2-7; v_call: TRBV13
cdr3_nt: TGTGCCAGCAGCTTAAATCCACAGGCGGTGAGCAATCAGCCCCAGCATTTT; cdr3_aa: CASSLNPQAVSNQPQHF; clone_size: NA; d_call: NA; j_call: TRBJ1-5; v_call: TRBV7-2
cdr3_nt: TGTGCCAGCAGTTTACCGGACATCACTGAAGCTTTCTTT; cdr3_aa: CASSLPDITEAFF; clone_size: NA; d_call: NA; j_call: TRBJ1-1; v_call: TRBV28
cdr3_nt: TGTGCCAGCAGCTACGAGACGGGCCCCTGGAATGAGCAGTTCTTC; cdr3_aa: CASSYETGPWNEQFF; clone_size: NA; d_call: NA; j_call: TRBJ2-1; v_call: TRBV7-3